This passage covers 6 T cell receptor beta chains from one sample sequenced in a study of tumor-infiltrating lymphocytes in primary liver carcinoma. RNA isolated from unsorted whole blood supplied the blood RNA, with germline DNA also extracted. Synthesis of TCR beta cDNA was carried out from about 0.55 ug total RNA with a constant-region primer. Slightly modified ARM-PCR with three nested multiplex PCR rounds yielded TCR beta libraries. For roughly 10 cycles apiece, the opening two PCR rounds ran with TRBV1-TRBV30 forward primers and a C-beta reverse primer. MiXCR was run by TCRdb on the multiplex PCR reads, yielding one entry per CDR3 protein. This sample has fewer than 350,000 distinct CDR3 sequences, with approximately 60% found just once. The sample comprised peripheral blood. All receptors derive from a man aged 40-50 years with primary liver carcinoma and hepatitis B virus infection.

Only one count was recorded for this clonotype. The chain has TRBV5-5 and TRBJ1-5, with 8 bases fitting TRBD1. The CDR3 length is 14 residues. Looked up from germline, CDR1 is SGHKS and CDR2 is YYEKEE (reference sequence). V was clipped by 7 bases and J by 6 bases; unmatched bases: 9. CDR3 bases: TGTGCCAGCTGCTCAGGGGGCATCAGTCAGCCCCAGCATTTT. Its translation is CASCSGGISQPQHF. The full variable domain, completed using reference TRBV5-5 and TRBJ1-5, is DAGVTQSPTHLIKTRGQQVTLRCSPISGHKSVSWYQQVLGQGPQFIFQYYEKEERGRGNFPDRFSARQFPNYSSELNVNALLLGDSALYLCASCSGGISQPQHFGDGTRLSIL.

This chain links TRBV12-3 or TRBV12-4 with TRBJ2-2, with D hard to call. The CDR3 runs 13 residues. Trimming pared 5 bases from V and 7 bases from J, leaving 11 bases between. The chain's CDR3 is CASSLIGIGELFF. CDR3 nucleotide sequence: TGTGCCAGCAGTCTAATTGGGATCGGGGAGCTGTTTTTT.

Note on this clonotype: This may be a read error, as it is one base from a much larger clone. The chain links TRBV10-3 to TRBJ1-2, with D possibly being TRBD1 (5 bases). CDR3 length: 14 amino acids. Germline values: CDR1 ENHRY, CDR2 SYGVKD. CDR3 in DNA: TGTGCCATCAGTGAGCAGGGACGTTCTCATGGCTACAGCTTC. This translates into CAISEQGRSHGYSF.

Comments on this clonotype: A clone one base away is much larger, so this may be a read error. The V gene is TRBV10-3, the J gene TRBJ2-1; a weak D match, TRBD2 (5 bases). CDR1 is ENHRY and CDR2 is SYGVKD in the germline V gene. The CDR3 is 12 amino acids. Trimming removed 2 bases at V and 12 bases at J, with 11 bases between. The CDR3 here is CAISEVGSVQFF. The CDR3 DNA is TGTGCCATCAGTGAGGTGGGGAGCGTGCAGTTCTTC.

Worth noting for this clonotype: A read error may explain this, as a much larger clone is one base away. The V and J genes are TRBV29-1 and TRBJ2-5; perhaps TRBD1 as D (5 bases). Germline assignment: CDR1 SQVTM and CDR2 ANQGSEA. The CDR3 consists of 16 residues. The CDR3 loop reads CGVDGRVGDGRETQYF. The CDR3 DNA follows: TGCGGCGTTGACGGCAGGGTGGGTGACGGGCGAGAGACCCAGTACTTC.

With respect to this clonotype: This may stem from a read error, because a much larger clone lies one nucleotide away. The chain carries TRBV4-1 and TRBJ1-4, with unresolved D. The CDR3 has 15 amino acids. V was shortened by 1 base and J by 6 bases, with 12 bases between the two germline ends. Germline V gene lookup returns CDR1 MGHRA and CDR2 YSYEKL. The CDR3 coding sequence is TGCGCCAGCAGCCAAGGAGCTAGCATGGATGAAAAACTGTTTTTT. This encodes CASSQGASMDEKLFF.